A single sample gave rise to the 25 T cell receptor beta chains below, sequenced in a study of vaccination effects on CD4 cells after COVID-19. Libraries were prepared by immunoSEQ multiplex PCR; TCRdb keeps only in-frame clonotypes and omits some of them. The sample comprises tens of thousands of clones, over 60% of which are singletons, and around 3.3% rests with the top ten. Upon completion of more than 9 days in culture, CD4+ T cells were isolated. The person had a PCR-confirmed SARS-CoV-2 infection during March to December 2020. Two-dose BNT162b2 or mRNA-1273 vaccination was given to participants. These receptors' antigens are unknown. The sample in question was CD4+ T cells from PBMCs cultured without peptide, obtained after COVID-19 vaccination. The receptors originated from a human donor who had a prior SARS-CoV-2 infection.

This chain joins TRBV11-3 and TRBJ2-2; 9 bases match TRBD2. The CDR3 length is 16 residues. V lost 1 base to trimming and J lost 4 bases; unmatched junction nucleotides: 4. CDR1 SGHNT and CDR2 YENEEA come from the germline V gene. CDR3 region: CASSLVAGATTGELFF. DNA of the CDR3: TGTGCCAGCAGCTTAGTAGCGGGGGCCACCACCGGGGAGCTGTTTTTT. Full variable domain (outside the CDR3, taken from reference TRBV11-3 and TRBJ2-2): EAGVVQSPRYKIIEKKQPVAFWCNPISGHNTLYWYLQNLGQGPELLIRYENEEAVDDSQLPKDRFSAERLKGVDSTLKIQPAELGDSAVYLCASSLVAGATTGELFFGEGSRLTVL.

V and J are TRBV30 and TRBJ2-2; weak D call: TRBD1 (7 bases). This CDR3 has 16 amino acids. Trimming left V 0 bases short and J 5 bases short, with 16 bases between. Germline CDR1 and CDR2: GTSNPN and SVGIG (reference sequence). The CDR3 nucleotides are TGTGCCTGGAGTGTACTCCTTGCAGGGGGGACCGGGGAGCTGTTTTTT. Encoded protein: CAWSVLLAGGTGELFF.

The chain carries TRBV30 and TRBJ1-1; no clear D gene. V lost 0 bases and J 4 bases, leaving 12 bases between the germline ends. The V gene's germline CDR1 is GTSNPN and CDR2 SVGIG (reference sequence). This CDR3 is 14 amino acids long. This CDR3 reads CAWSVGNWVTEAFF. CDR3 DNA: TGTGCCTGGAGTGTGGGGAATTGGGTCACTGAAGCTTTCTTT.

CDR3 nucleotides: TGTGCCAGCAGTGAACGGCTAGCGGGGGTAATTAGCACAGATACGCAGTATTTT. Translation gives CASSERLAGVISTDTQYF. This chain uses TRBV6-1 with TRBJ2-3; TRBD2 matches 10 bases. J lost 0 bases, V lost 2 bases, and 8 bases had no gene match. The CDR3 has 18 residues. Germline assignment: CDR1 MNHNS and CDR2 SASEGT.

The rearrangement uses TRBV27 and TRBJ2-3; 8 bases are a match to TRBD1. The CDR3 is 14 amino acids. The germline CDR1 and CDR2 sequences are MNHEY and SMNVEV (reference sequence). V was pared by 3 bases and J by 6 bases, with 5 bases of the junction left unmatched. The CDR3 coding sequence is TGTGCCAGCAGTTTCAGGGGGCGCCTTGATACGCAGTATTTT. Residues: CASSFRGRLDTQYF.

This clone has only a few counts. The CDR3 DNA is TGTGCCAGCGAGTCGCACACTGAAGCTTTCTTT. It specifies CASESHTEAFF. The chain recombines TRBV6-5 with TRBJ1-1; no clear D. Germline CDR1 reads MNHEY; CDR2 reads SVGAGI. V lost 8 bases to trimming and J lost 3 bases, with 7 bases between them. The CDR3 runs to 11 residues.

J is TRBJ2-3 and V is TRBV19, with a weak D call TRBD1 (5 bases). Trimming cost V 7 bases and J 3 bases, with 14 bases left between them. There are 14 residues in the CDR3. Germline V gives CDR1 LNHDA, CDR2 SQIVND (reference sequence). CDR3 DNA: TGTGCCAGTAATCGTGTGCAGGGAACAGATACGCAGTATTTT. Residues: CASNRVQGTDTQYF.

The chain carries TRBV3-1 (or the pseudogene TRBV3-2) and TRBJ2-7; 10 nucleotides align to TRBD2. The V segment lost 3 bases and the J segment 4 bases; nucleotides outside the gene matches: 9. The CDR3 runs 16 residues. CDR1 and CDR2 from the germline V gene are LGHDT and YNNKEL (reference sequence). This chain's CDR3 is CASSQKLAGKTYEQYF. The DNA for the CDR3 is TGTGCCAGCAGCCAGAAACTAGCGGGAAAGACTTACGAGCAGTACTTC.

V usage is TRBV11-3 and J usage is TRBJ1-2; D is perhaps TRBD1 (5 bases). Germline CDR1 is SGHNT and CDR2 is YENEEA. CDR3 length equals 16 residues. V was pared by 0 bases and J by 7 bases, with 18 bases between. The CDR3 DNA sequence: TGTGCCAGCAGCTTAGATCGCCAGGGTCTATATGGTGGCTACACCTTC. Its translation: CASSLDRQGLYGGYTF.

This clone is categorized as medium-sized. V gene TRBV6-5 combines with J gene TRBJ1-2; the match to TRBD1 covers 7 bases. The CDR3 has 13 amino acids. Germline CDR1 and CDR2: MNHEY and SVGAGI. V gave up 6 bases and J gave up 4 bases; unmatched junction bases: 5. The CDR3 nucleotides read TGTGCCAGCAGGGCGACAGGGATCTATGGCTACACCTTC. As protein: CASRATGIYGYTF.

The chain has TRBV6-5 and TRBJ2-5; weak D call: TRBD1 (5 bases). The CDR3 is 15 amino acids. The V gene's germline CDR1 is MNHEY and CDR2 SVGAGI. Deletions cut 4 bases from V and 1 base from J, with 13 bases between. The DNA for the CDR3 is TGTGCCAGCAGTTCCGTTGGACACCCCCAAGAGACCCAGTACTTC. As protein: CASSSVGHPQETQYF.

This chain links TRBV27 with TRBJ2-1; the match to TRBD1 covers 10 bases. V lost 5 bases, J lost 2 bases, and 6 bases stayed unmatched. The V gene's germline CDR1 is MNHEY and CDR2 SMNVEV (reference sequence). This CDR3 has 16 amino acids. The chain's CDR3 is CASSQWTGGTYNEQFF. DNA of the CDR3: TGTGCCAGCAGTCAATGGACAGGGGGTACCTACAATGAGCAGTTCTTC.

CDR3 DNA: TGTGCCAGCAGTTACCACAGGGGTTACGAGCAGTACTTC. This sequence encodes CASSYHRGYEQYF. This chain connects TRBV6-5 to TRBJ2-7; 7 bases match TRBD1. CDR1 is MNHEY and CDR2 is SVGAGI in the germline V gene. CDR3 length: 13 residues. J was trimmed by 4 bases and V by 2 bases; bases with no gene match: 2.

This clone was seen a handful of times. The genes are TRBV2 and TRBJ2-7; 12 bases align to TRBD1. With V trimmed by 6 bases and J by 7 bases, 7 bases remained unmatched. Per germline, CDR1 SNHLY and CDR2 FYNNEI. This CDR3 is 14 amino acids long. The CDR3 coding sequence is TGTGCCAGCAGCAGGGGACAGGGGGCCGGTGAGCAGTACTTC. Protein sequence: CASSRGQGAGEQYF. Based on the CDR3 plus reference TRBV2 and TRBJ2-7, the full variable domain is EPEVTQTPSHQVTQMGQEVILRCVPISNHLYFYWYRQILGQKVEFLVSFYNNEISEKSEIFDDQFSVERPDGSNFTLKIRSTKLEDSAMYFCASSRGQGAGEQYFGPGTRLTVT.

This chain links TRBV28 with TRBJ2-3; D call uncertain. Germline assignment: CDR1 MDHEN and CDR2 SYDVKM. Trimming left V 6 bases short and J 0 bases short, with 10 bases between. This CDR3 is built from 14 residues. DNA of the CDR3: TGTGCCAGCAGAGACTCGCCTAGCACAGATACGCAGTATTTT. This codes for CASRDSPSTDTQYF.

The CDR3 here is CASSPIQGIGGEQYF. CDR3 nucleotides: TGTGCCAGCAGCCCAATACAGGGGATAGGCGGCGAGCAGTACTTC. This chain uses TRBV3-1 (or the pseudogene TRBV3-2) with TRBJ2-7; 7 bases agree with TRBD1. Trimming cost V 4 bases and J 6 bases; bases outside gene matches: 12. This CDR3 comprises 15 residues. CDR1 LGHDT and CDR2 YNNKEL come from the germline V gene (reference sequence).

This clone was found once. This chain connects TRBV5-5 to TRBJ1-2, with unresolved D. Germline CDR1 and CDR2: SGHKS and YYEKEE (reference sequence). This CDR3 has 13 residues. The V gene lost 0 bases and the J gene lost 7 bases, with 10 bases spanning the gap. The CDR3 bases are TGTGCCAGCAGCTTGGGGATTATAGGTGGCTACACCTTC. Its protein product is CASSLGIIGGYTF.

The J gene is TRBJ1-2, the V gene TRBV6-5; D remains ambiguous. V was clipped by 5 bases and J by 0 bases, with 13 bases between them. Germline CDR1 reads MNHEY; CDR2 reads SVGAGI. CDR3 length: 15 residues. The CDR3 nucleotides read TGTGCCAGCAGTCACGGGCTCCTTACTAACTATGGCTACACCTTC. This encodes CASSHGLLTNYGYTF.

The chain joins TRBV29-1 to TRBJ2-3; possibly TRBD1 for D (7 bases). V dropped 3 bases and J dropped 3 bases, with 16 bases sitting between them. CDR3 length: 15 amino acids. Germline V gene lookup returns CDR1 SQVTM and CDR2 ANQGSEA. As DNA, the CDR3 is TGCAGCGTTGAGAGGGCGACAGGGAGGACAGATACGCAGTATTTT. Residues: CSVERATGRTDTQYF.

The genes are TRBV6-5 and TRBJ2-3; the D gene is possibly TRBD2 (5 bases). V lost 0 bases to trimming and J lost 8 bases, with 9 bases between them. Per germline, CDR1 MNHEY and CDR2 SVGAGI. The length of the CDR3 is 13 residues. The CDR3 region is CASSYSTAGTQYF. In DNA form, the CDR3 reads TGTGCCAGCAGTTACTCGACGGCGGGTACGCAGTATTTT.

This chain uses TRBV18 with TRBJ2-5; D is unresolved. Germline values: CDR1 KGHSH, CDR2 LQKENI. The CDR3 extends over 16 amino acids. The germline V and J ends were trimmed by 1 base and 1 base, with 13 bases remaining between them. CDR3 sequence (DNA): TGTGCCAGCTCACCACTTCCCCGGGTCGGCCAAGAGACCCAGTACTTC. Translating gives CASSPLPRVGQETQYF.

This sequence joins TRBV6-5 and TRBJ1-1; 7 nucleotides line up with TRBD1. V shed 0 bases and J 1 base; nucleotides not matched to a gene: 5. Per the germline V gene, CDR1 is MNHEY and CDR2 is SVGAGI. The CDR3 runs 16 residues. The CDR3 coding sequence is TGTGCCAGCAGTTACTCCTTAGGGGGCTGGAACACTGAAGCTTTCTTT. Its protein is CASSYSLGGWNTEAFF.

This clone was seen only a few times. The genes are TRBV6-6 and TRBJ1-2; D unresolved. The ends were cut back, 2 bases at V and 5 bases at J, with 9 bases in the middle. The CDR3 spans 13 residues. Germline assignment: CDR1 MNHNY and CDR2 SVGAGI (reference sequence). For the CDR3, the DNA is TGTGCCAGCAGTTACGGCGGAAATTATGGCTACACCTTC. It translates to CASSYGGNYGYTF.

J is TRBJ2-2 and V is TRBV6-1; TRBD1 matches at 7 bases. Germline CDR1 reads MNHNS; CDR2 reads SASEGT. Trimming cost V 2 bases and J 5 bases; bases outside gene matches: 11. CDR3 length: 17 residues. The CDR3 region has the DNA TGTGCCAGCAGTGAACCTACAGGGGTAATATGGACCGGGGAGCTGTTTTTT. As protein: CASSEPTGVIWTGELFF.

V usage is TRBV30 and J usage is TRBJ2-1; 10 nucleotides align to TRBD2. This CDR3 is built from 16 residues. In germline, CDR1 is GTSNPN, CDR2 SVGIG (reference sequence). With 3 bases clipped from V and 0 bases from J, the junction kept 5 bases outside the gene matches. The CDR3 is CAWRASGSGSYNEQFF. DNA for the CDR3: TGTGCCTGGAGGGCTAGCGGGAGCGGCTCCTACAATGAGCAGTTCTTC.